This TCR beta chain was obtained from a study of T cells in tumors after PD-1 blockade. CDR3 size: 16 residues. V dropped 3 bases and J dropped 0 bases, with 15 bases sitting between them. Germline V CDR1 and CDR2: SGHTS, YDEGEE. Clones were read by immunoSEQ multiplex PCR, and TCRdb kept only the in-frame ones, dropping some. The repertoire has tens of thousands of clones, 73% of them found once; the top ten carry 30% to 50%. V and J are TRBV5-8 and TRBJ1-1; D may be TRBD1 (5 bases). The TCR was taken from a human donor with basal cell carcinoma. Material: PBMCs, obtained after anti-PD-1 treatment. The CDR3 bases are TGTGCCAGCAGCTCATACCAGGGAGTATTGAACACTGAAGCTTTCTTT. Protein sequence: CASSSYQGVLNTEAFF.